This TCR beta chain was profiled in a study of cytomegalovirus exposure and HLA in healthy donors. PCR involved 60 Vbeta and 13 Jbeta primers. Measured with immunoSEQ multiplex PCR; TCRdb has only the in-frame clones, and not every one. Of approximately 77,000 clones in the sample, under 80% were seen once. Everyone who donated was a healthy bone marrow donor. Points on this clone: Its antigen is not known.

V shed 3 bases and J shed 0 bases, with 17 bases lying between them. There are 17 residues in the CDR3. Germline V CDR1 and CDR2: MDHEN, SYDVKM. Study-level results: Later on, an analysis found that several of the most significant clusters appeared to be linked to common viral pathogens, which included parvovirus B19.

The sequencing sample was made of PBMCs. The chain is built from TRBV28 and TRBJ2-5; D is uncertain. The source of this sequence is a man aged 60 to 75 in good health and CMV-seropositive. The CDR3, as DNA: TGTGCCAGCAGTTTCGTGGCGGATGCAGCTAACCAAGAGACCCAGTACTTC. Protein: CASSFVADAANQETQYF.